Sequencing of this TCR beta chain was carried out in a study of T-cell reconstitution after alpha-beta-depleted transplantation in children (dated by TCRdb to about 2016). With respect to the entire study: The study quantitatively tracked T-cell immune reconstitution after TCRalphabeta/CD19-depleted allogeneic hematopoietic cell transplantation in children using TCR repertoire profiling.

In its sample, this clonotype was seen a few times. Its antigen is unknown. Base qualities are missing; no much larger clone stands one base away. The cysteine opens and the phenylalanine closes a CDR3 of 17 amino acids. The sequence is cut down to CDR3 DNA, 51 bases in frame from base 1. V is shortened by 6 bases, J by 0 bases, and the region joining them spans 18 bases. Receptors were amplified or captured by PCR. The sequencer was an Illumina HiSeq 2500. Molecular barcoding was employed in the preparation of TCR libraries, with unique molecular identifiers being used to normalize TCRbeta repertoire quantification. TCRdb's own reprocessing of the public reads used fastp at Q25 and MiXCR and kept productive beta chains. Rows are unified per CDR3 protein, each entry keeping the most common DNA and genes. Across this sample there are roughly 590,000 distinct CDR3 sequences, with roughly 17% seen only once. The leading ten clones occupy 0.85% to 1.3% of the sample.

The chain is assembled from TRBV12-3 or TRBV12-4 and TRBJ1-5, and the D gene may be TRBD1, 6 bases matching. The source is a human donor who donated a stem cell graft to a child with acute myeloid leukemia. The sample in question was PBMCs from the stem cell graft donor, obtained from the stem cell graft. The CDR3 region: CASSETGYPYSNQPQHF. The sequenced DNA is TGTGCCAGCAGCGAAACAGGGTACCCCTATAGCAATCAGCCCCAGCATTTT.